These 6 T cell receptor beta chains were all obtained from the same sample, sequenced in a study. MiXCR, run by TCRdb on the 5' RACE reads, gives a single entry per CDR3 protein. The table includes about 41,000 distinct CDR3 sequences, less than 35% detected once. The sample consisted of memory CD4+ T cells sorted from a lymph node. Subset in this sample: memory CD4+ T cells, CD4+CD45RO+CD25-. These receptors were obtained from a female donor with breast cancer.

This chain joins TRBV7-9 and TRBJ2-5, with TRBD2 matching 8 bases. The length of the CDR3 is 17 residues. Germline assignment: CDR1 SEHNR and CDR2 FQNEAQ (reference sequence). Trimming at V came to 5 bases and at J to 4 bases, leaving 15 bases not matched to a gene. For the CDR3, the DNA is TGTGCCAGCAGCCTCCCATCTAGCGGGTGGTCCGGAGAGACCCAGTACTTC. This sequence encodes CASSLPSSGWSGETQYF.

This chain links TRBV5-1 with TRBJ2-1; 8 bases line up with TRBD2. V dropped 0 bases and J dropped 1; count of bases not matched to a gene: 3. The germline gives CDR1 SGHRS, CDR2 YFSETQ. The CDR3 is 16 residues long. As DNA, the CDR3 is TGCGCCAGCAGCTTGGAGAGCGGGAGATCCTACAATGAGCAGTTCTTC. Translating gives CASSLESGRSYNEQFF.

The chain uses TRBV3-1 and TRBJ2-7; 8 bases are shared with TRBD1. Germline V gene sequence: CDR1 LGHDT, CDR2 YNNKEL (reference sequence). V dropped 6 bases and J dropped 3; count of bases not matched to a gene: 10. The CDR3 has 15 residues. In DNA form, the CDR3 reads TGTGCCAGCAGACCAATGTGGACAGGGCACTACGAGCAGTACTTC. Its translation is CASRPMWTGHYEQYF.

Only a few counts were recorded for this clonotype. This rearrangement joins TRBV4-2 to TRBJ2-7; 9 bases line up with TRBD2. Germline values: CDR1 LGHNA, CDR2 YNFKEQ. J was trimmed by 6 bases and V by 3 bases; bases with no gene match: 6. The CDR3 is 14 amino acids. In DNA form, the CDR3 reads TGTGCCAGCAGCCACGATAGCGGGAGAGGCGAGCAGTACTTC. Encoded protein: CASSHDSGRGEQYF.

V gene TRBV9 combines with J gene TRBJ1-3; D perhaps matches TRBD1 (6 bases). There are 12 residues in the CDR3. Between the trimmed V and J ends, which lost 3 bases and 8 bases, there was a span of 9 bases. Germline V CDR1 and CDR2: SGDLS, YYNGEE. In DNA form, the CDR3 reads TGTGCCAGCAGCGCCCAGGGGTACACCATATATTTT. Translated: CASSAQGYTIYF.

The table lists this clonotype with many counts. The V gene is TRBV11-2, the J gene TRBJ2-2; D unclear. The CDR3 is made up of 13 amino acids. The germline V and J ends were trimmed by 0 bases and 6 bases, with 5 bases remaining between them. Germline values: CDR1 SGHAT, CDR2 FQNNGV. The CDR3 protein is CASSLEPPGELFF. CDR3 in DNA: TGTGCCAGCAGCTTAGAGCCCCCCGGGGAGCTGTTTTTT.